This T cell receptor beta chain was recovered during a study of T cell responses to AZD1222 COVID-19 vaccine. Study-wide points: Two doses of AZD1222 preceded a rise in Spike-specific TCR breadth and depth.

Details on this clone: Antigen specificity is unknown.

V was cut by 6 bases and J by 3 bases, with 9 bases left in between. The CDR3 loop spans 13 amino acids. Germline CDR1 is MNHEY and CDR2 is SVGAGI. Assay used: immunoSEQ multiplex PCR; TCRdb lists only in-frame clones, some missing. The profile shows some 130,000 clones, around nine tenths of them singletons. The starting material was peripheral blood, obtained on day 0 of AZD1222 vaccination. This receptor was taken from an adult in good health. The gene calls are TRBV6-5 and TRBJ2-4; D is uncertain. CDR3 sequence reads: CASRGLHKNIQYF. In DNA, the CDR3 is TGTGCCAGCAGGGGGTTACACAAAAACATTCAGTACTTC.